This entry lists 5 T cell receptor beta chains sequenced from one sample in a study of T cell responses to AZD1222 COVID-19 vaccine. Profiled with immunoSEQ multiplex PCR; TCRdb holds only in-frame clones, not every one. The repertoire holds some 120,000 clones, with 70% to 90% as singletons. This specimen consisted of peripheral blood, obtained on day 0 of AZD1222 vaccination. The receptors were gathered from an adult in good health.

The chain links TRBV6-5 to TRBJ1-1; 9 bases agree with TRBD1. Germline V gene lookup returns CDR1 MNHEY and CDR2 SVGAGI. With V trimmed by 2 bases and J by 5 bases, 6 bases remained unmatched. The CDR3 is made up of 15 amino acids. The CDR3 loop is CASSYAAGTGTEAFF. For the CDR3, the DNA is TGTGCCAGCAGTTACGCTGCGGGGACAGGGACTGAAGCTTTCTTT.

This chain joins TRBV3-1 (or the pseudogene TRBV3-2) and TRBJ1-3; a weak D match, TRBD1 (6 bases). This CDR3 comprises 16 residues. Trimming left V 4 bases short and J 9 bases short, with 22 bases between. From germline, CDR1 is LGHDT and CDR2 YNNKEL (reference sequence). The CDR3 sequence is CASSRRGRGVRGTIYF. CDR3 DNA sequence: TGTGCCAGCAGCCGCAGGGGACGCGGGGTCCGAGGCACCATATATTTT.

The chain links TRBV7-9 to TRBJ1-6; TRBD1 matches at 7 bases. CDR3 size: 15 residues. V was pared by 7 bases and J by 10 bases, with 13 bases of the junction left unmatched. CDR1 is SEHNR and CDR2 is FQNEAQ in the germline V gene (reference sequence). The CDR3 region has the DNA TGTGCCAGCACCCACGGAACAGGGGAGAGCTCACCCCTCCACTTT. This gives the protein CASTHGTGESSPLHF. Full variable domain (missing parts from reference TRBV7-9 and TRBJ1-6): DTGVSQNPRHKITKRGQNVTFRCDPISEHNRLYWYRQTLGQGPEFLTYFQNEAQLEKSRLLSDRFSAERPKGSFSTLEIQRTEQGDSAMYLCASTHGTGESSPLHFGNGTRLTVT.

The chain has TRBV7-2 and TRBJ1-2; 7 nucleotides line up with TRBD1. V was clipped by 4 bases and J by 8 bases; unmatched bases: 10. The CDR3 runs 14 residues. The germline V gene encodes CDR1 SGHTA and CDR2 FQGNSA. CDR3 sequence (DNA): TGTGCCAGCAGCTCCTCCGGGACAGTTGACGGCTACACCTTC. Translation gives CASSSSGTVDGYTF.

The chain recombines TRBV4-2 with TRBJ2-2, with TRBD2 matching over 12 bases. V lost 0 bases, J lost 1 base, and 3 bases stayed unmatched. The CDR3 extends over 18 amino acids. Germline V lookup: CDR1 LGHNA, CDR2 YNFKEQ. The CDR3 loop is CASSQDVTSGRNTGELFF. In DNA, the CDR3 is TGTGCCAGCAGCCAAGACGTGACTAGCGGGAGGAACACCGGGGAGCTGTTTTTT.